The clone carrying this T cell receptor beta chain was detected only a few times. Its antigen is unidentified. Assay: immunoSEQ multiplex PCR; the TCRdb copy retains only in-frame clones and omits some. The data show over 100,000 clones, about nine tenths seen once. The data were taken from a study of T cell responses to AZD1222 COVID-19 vaccine. Study-wide findings and caveats: Researchers took repertoire samples only after the peak T cell response had come. The study found Spike-specific TCR breadth and depth rose after two AZD1222 doses. Only six individuals given AZD1222 were seropositive at baseline. The donor group comprised mostly white British people and more females; the analysis possibly underestimated clonal diversity.

This CDR3 spans 14 amino acids. Germline CDR1 is SGHRS and CDR2 is YFSETQ. Trimming took 1 base from V and 4 from J, leaving 8 bases between them. This sequence originates from an adult who received the AZD1222 COVID-19 vaccine. Source: peripheral blood, taken 28 days after the second AZD1222 dose. The chain carries TRBV5-1 and TRBJ2-2; maybe TRBD2 (5 bases). The DNA of the CDR3 is TGCGCCAGCAGCTTGCGGGGATCCACCGGGGAGCTGTTTTTT. Translation: CASSLRGSTGELFF.